The 5 T cell receptor beta chains in this list originate from one sample, sequenced in a study of human CD8 memory T cell subsets. Making the TCR beta libraries relied on UMI-labeled 5' RACE. TCRdb re-called the 5' RACE reads; one entry per CDR3 protein, DNA not given. The sample yields 6,500 to 7,500 distinct CDR3 sequences, of which the top ten take up approximately 21%. Sequencing used CD8+ T cells from PBMCs. The receptor set was obtained from a human donor in good health.

This clonotype is called large based on its frequency. This rearrangement joins TRBV13 to TRBJ2-4; TCRdb selects TRBD1, and the lack of DNA leaves this call unchecked. Germline assignment: CDR1 PRHDT and CDR2 FYEKMQ (reference sequence). CDR3 size: 17 residues. CDR3 loop: CASSFFGQGEIGNIQYF.

The rearrangement links TRBV19 to TRBJ1-1; TCRdb gives TRBD1 as the D gene, but with no DNA this cannot be confirmed. Germline CDR1 is LNHDA and CDR2 is SQIVND (reference sequence). The CDR3 totals 14 residues. CDR3 region: CASSIGGPDTEAFF.

J is TRBJ2-4 and V is TRBV4-3; checking the TCRdb D call of TRBD1 is not possible without DNA. The CDR3 totals 15 residues. CDR1 and CDR2 from the germline V gene are LGHNA and YSLEER. The CDR3 loop reads CASSQDARGEVIQYF.

The gene calls are TRBV5-6 and TRBJ1-5. Looked up from germline, CDR1 is SGHDT and CDR2 is YYEEEE. This CDR3 has 16 amino acids. CDR3 protein: CASSLGLSEGNQPQHF.

CDR3 loop: CASSNRDRGPAHAEAFF. The chain recombines TRBV19 with TRBJ1-1; the TCRdb D gene call, TRBD1, has no DNA to confirm it. The CDR3 runs to 17 residues. The germline CDR1 and CDR2 sequences are LNHDA and SQIVND (reference sequence).